These 8 T cell receptor beta chains share one sample of origin, sequenced in a study of PD-L1 blockade in urothelial cancer. TCRdb's copy holds only in-frame clones and misses some; the assay was immunoSEQ multiplex PCR. The top ten clones hold less than 3.5% of a sample with about 71,000 clones, about 88% of them seen once. The source was PBMCs, collected around atezolizumab (anti-PD-L1) treatment. Receptor source: a man aged 60 to 69 with urothelial cancer.

The CDR3 spells CASSQDNRGTDTQYF. The CDR3 bases are TGCGCCAGCAGCCAAGATAACAGGGGAACAGATACGCAGTATTTT. The rearrangement joins TRBV4-1 to TRBJ2-3; TRBD1 matches at 7 bases. The V segment lost 0 bases and the J segment 3 bases; nucleotides outside the gene matches: 3. The CDR3 runs to 15 residues. Looked up from germline, CDR1 is MGHRA and CDR2 is YSYEKL.

This clone has just one count. The chain has TRBV21-1 and TRBJ1-1. TRBV21-1 is marked as a pseudogene. This CDR3 has 13 amino acids. DNA for the CDR3: TGTGCCAGCAGCAAATGCGGGAACACTGAAGCTTTCTTT. This encodes CASSKCGNTEAFF.

The chain carries TRBV6-1 and TRBJ2-7, with 10 bases fitting TRBD2. V lost 2 bases, J lost 4 bases, and 5 bases stayed unmatched. Germline lookup yields CDR1 MNHNS and CDR2 SASEGT. The CDR3 loop spans 15 amino acids. CDR3 region: CASSELASGRYEQYF. CDR3 DNA: TGTGCCAGCAGTGAATTAGCTAGCGGGAGATACGAGCAGTACTTC.

This chain uses TRBV28 with TRBJ2-4; D may be TRBD1 (6 bases). The CDR3 contains 15 residues. V lost 6 bases and J 0 bases, leaving 12 bases between the germline ends. The V gene's germline CDR1 is MDHEN and CDR2 SYDVKM. CDR3 loop: CASSGQSVAKNIQYF. CDR3 coding DNA: TGTGCCAGCAGCGGACAGAGTGTAGCCAAAAACATTCAGTACTTC.

The chain has TRBV21-1 and TRBJ1-4; TRBD1, as called in the table, went unchecked against the DNA. TRBV21-1 is labeled a pseudogene. The CDR3 extends over 14 amino acids. CDR3 bases: TGTGCCAGCAGAACGGGACAGGGCATAGAAAAACTGTTTTTT. This translates into CASRTGQGIEKLFF.

The chain carries TRBV27 and TRBJ1-4, with unresolved D. Germline CDR1 is MNHEY and CDR2 is SMNVEV (reference sequence). The CDR3 consists of 15 residues. The ends were cut back, 5 bases at V and 6 bases at J, with 16 bases in the middle. CDR3 residues: CASSPLVGLDEKLFF. The DNA for the CDR3 is TGTGCCAGCAGTCCCCTGGTTGGACTAGATGAAAAACTGTTTTTT.

The chain combines TRBV5-1 with TRBJ1-4, with D uncertain. The CDR3 is 15 residues long. In germline, CDR1 is SGHRS, CDR2 YFSETQ. Trimming stripped 1 base from V and 0 bases from J, with 7 bases between. CDR3 nucleotides: TGCGCCAGCAGCTTGAATTCTGCAACTAATGAAAAACTGTTTTTT. Residues: CASSLNSATNEKLFF.

This rearrangement joins TRBV10-1 to TRBJ2-3, with TRBD2 matching 8 bases. V trimming: 4 bases; J trimming: 3 bases; junction bases outside the gene matches: 3. The CDR3 length is 14 residues. Germline CDR1 WNHNN, CDR2 SYGVQD (reference sequence). This chain's CDR3 is CASSVGGATDTQYF. The CDR3 bases are TGCGCCAGCAGTGTCGGGGGGGCTACAGATACGCAGTATTTT.